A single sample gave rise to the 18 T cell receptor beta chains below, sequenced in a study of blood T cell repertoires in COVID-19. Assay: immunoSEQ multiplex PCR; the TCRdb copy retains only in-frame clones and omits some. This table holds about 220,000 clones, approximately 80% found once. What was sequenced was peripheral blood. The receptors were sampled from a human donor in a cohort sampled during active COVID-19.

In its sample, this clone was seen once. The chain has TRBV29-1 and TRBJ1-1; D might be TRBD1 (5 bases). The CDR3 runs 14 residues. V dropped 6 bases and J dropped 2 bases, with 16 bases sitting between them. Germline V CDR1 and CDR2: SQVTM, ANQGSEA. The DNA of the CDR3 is TGCAGCGTAAGACCGACCGGGGGTAACACTGAAGCTTTCTTT. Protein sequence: CSVRPTGGNTEAFF. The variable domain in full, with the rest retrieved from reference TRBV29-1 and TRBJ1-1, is SAVISQKPSRDICQRGTSLTIQCQVDSQVTMMFWYRQQPGQSLTLIATANQGSEATYESGFVIDKFPISRPNLTFSTLTVSNMSPEDSSIYLCSVRPTGGNTEAFFGQGTRLTVV.

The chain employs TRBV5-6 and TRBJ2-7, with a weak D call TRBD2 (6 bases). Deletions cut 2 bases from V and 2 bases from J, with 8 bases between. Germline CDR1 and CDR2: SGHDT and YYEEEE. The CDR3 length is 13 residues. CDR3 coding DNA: TGTGCCAGCAGCTTCGGGGGTGCCTACGAGCAGTACTTC. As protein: CASSFGGAYEQYF.

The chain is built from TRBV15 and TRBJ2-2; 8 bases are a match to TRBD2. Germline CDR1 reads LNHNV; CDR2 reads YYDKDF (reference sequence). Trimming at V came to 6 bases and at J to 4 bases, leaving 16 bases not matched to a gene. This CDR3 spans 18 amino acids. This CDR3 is CATSILAEVPRGTGELFF. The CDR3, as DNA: TGTGCCACCAGTATACTAGCGGAGGTCCCCCGTGGCACCGGGGAGCTGTTTTTT.

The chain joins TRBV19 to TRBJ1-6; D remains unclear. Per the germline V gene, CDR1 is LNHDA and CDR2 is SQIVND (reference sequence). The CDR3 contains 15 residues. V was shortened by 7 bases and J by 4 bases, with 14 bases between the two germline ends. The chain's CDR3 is CASKTGIVYNSPLHF. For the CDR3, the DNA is TGTGCCAGTAAAACGGGGATCGTTTATAATTCACCCCTCCACTTT.

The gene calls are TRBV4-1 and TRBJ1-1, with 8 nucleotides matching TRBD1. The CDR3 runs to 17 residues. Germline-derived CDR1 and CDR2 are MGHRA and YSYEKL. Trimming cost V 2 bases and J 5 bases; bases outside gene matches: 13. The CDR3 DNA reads TGCGCCAGCAGCCAACCACCGCACCAGACAGGGGTGACTGAAGCTTTCTTT. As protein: CASSQPPHQTGVTEAFF.

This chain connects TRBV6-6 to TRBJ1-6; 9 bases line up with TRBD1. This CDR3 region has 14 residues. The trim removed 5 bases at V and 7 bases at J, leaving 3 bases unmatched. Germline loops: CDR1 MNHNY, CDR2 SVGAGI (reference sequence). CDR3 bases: TGTGCCAGCAGTAGTGACAGGGGGAATTCACCCCTCCACTTT. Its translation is CASSSDRGNSPLHF.

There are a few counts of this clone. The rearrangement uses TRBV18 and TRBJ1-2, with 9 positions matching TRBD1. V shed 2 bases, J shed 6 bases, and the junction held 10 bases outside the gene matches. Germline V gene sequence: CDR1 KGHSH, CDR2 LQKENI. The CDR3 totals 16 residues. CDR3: CASSPNTPGQGNGYTF. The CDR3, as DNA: TGTGCCAGCTCACCAAATACTCCGGGACAGGGTAATGGCTACACCTTC.

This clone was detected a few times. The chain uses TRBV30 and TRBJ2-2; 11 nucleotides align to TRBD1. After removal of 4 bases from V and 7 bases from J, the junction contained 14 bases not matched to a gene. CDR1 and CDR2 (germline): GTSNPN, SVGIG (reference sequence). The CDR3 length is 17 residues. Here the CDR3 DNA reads TGTGCCTGGATCCCACCAGGGGACAGGGGGAGGGGCGGGGAGCTGTTTTTT. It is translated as CAWIPPGDRGRGGELFF. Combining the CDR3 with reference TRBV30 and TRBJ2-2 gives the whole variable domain SQTIHQWPATLVQPVGSPLSLECTVEGTSNPNLYWYRQAAGRGLQLLFYSVGIGQISSEVPQNLSASRPQDRQFILSSKKLLLSDSGFYLCAWIPPGDRGRGGELFFGEGSRLTVL.

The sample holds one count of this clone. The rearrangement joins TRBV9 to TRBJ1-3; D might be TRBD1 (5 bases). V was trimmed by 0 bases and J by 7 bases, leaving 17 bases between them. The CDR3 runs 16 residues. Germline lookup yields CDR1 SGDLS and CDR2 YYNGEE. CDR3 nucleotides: TGTGCCAGCAGCGTAGGCCCCGCGGGGCGTCGGAACACCATATATTTT. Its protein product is CASSVGPAGRRNTIYF.

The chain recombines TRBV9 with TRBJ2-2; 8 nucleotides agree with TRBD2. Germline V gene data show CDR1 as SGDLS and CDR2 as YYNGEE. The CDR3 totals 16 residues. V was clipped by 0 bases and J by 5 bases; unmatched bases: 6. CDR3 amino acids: CASSVAAGVVTGELFF. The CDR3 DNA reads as TGTGCCAGCAGCGTAGCAGCGGGAGTCGTGACCGGGGAGCTGTTTTTT.

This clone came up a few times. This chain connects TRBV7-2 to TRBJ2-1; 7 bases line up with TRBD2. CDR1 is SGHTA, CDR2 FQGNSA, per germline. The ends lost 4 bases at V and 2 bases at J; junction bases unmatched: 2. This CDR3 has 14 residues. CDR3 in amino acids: CASSSGGAYNEQFF. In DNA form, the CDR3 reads TGTGCCAGCAGCTCTGGGGGGGCCTACAATGAGCAGTTCTTC.

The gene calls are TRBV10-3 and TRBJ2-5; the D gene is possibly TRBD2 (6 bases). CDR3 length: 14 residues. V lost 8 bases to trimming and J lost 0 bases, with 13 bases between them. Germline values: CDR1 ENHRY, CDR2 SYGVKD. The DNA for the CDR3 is TGTGCCATCCGCGCGGGGAAGTACCAAGAGACCCAGTACTTC. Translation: CAIRAGKYQETQYF.

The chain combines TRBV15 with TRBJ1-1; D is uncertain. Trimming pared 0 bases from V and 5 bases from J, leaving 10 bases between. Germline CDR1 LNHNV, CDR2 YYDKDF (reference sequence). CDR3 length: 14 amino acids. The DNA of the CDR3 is TGTGCCACCAGCAGAGATCTAGCCGTAACTGAAGCTTTCTTT. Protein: CATSRDLAVTEAFF.

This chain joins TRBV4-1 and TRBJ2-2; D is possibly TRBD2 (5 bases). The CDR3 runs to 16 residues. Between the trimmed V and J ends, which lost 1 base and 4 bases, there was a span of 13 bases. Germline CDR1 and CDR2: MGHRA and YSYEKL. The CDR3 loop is CASSQGSGISTGELFF. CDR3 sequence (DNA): TGCGCCAGCAGCCAAGGGTCGGGGATCAGCACCGGGGAGCTGTTTTTT.

As DNA, the CDR3 is TGTGCCAGCATGCGGACTAGAGAGGAGACCCAGTACTTC. Translated, it gives CASMRTREETQYF. The chain links TRBV6-5 to TRBJ2-5; 7 bases are a match to TRBD2. Losses at the gene ends were 7 bases for V and 5 bases for J; bases not matched to a gene: 7. The CDR3 contains 13 residues. Germline-derived CDR1 and CDR2 are MNHEY and SVGAGI.

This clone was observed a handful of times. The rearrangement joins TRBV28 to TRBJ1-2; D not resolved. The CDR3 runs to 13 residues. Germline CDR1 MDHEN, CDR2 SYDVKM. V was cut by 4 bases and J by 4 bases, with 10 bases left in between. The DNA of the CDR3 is TGTGCCAGCAGTTCTGGAGGAACCTATGGCTACACCTTC. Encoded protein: CASSSGGTYGYTF.

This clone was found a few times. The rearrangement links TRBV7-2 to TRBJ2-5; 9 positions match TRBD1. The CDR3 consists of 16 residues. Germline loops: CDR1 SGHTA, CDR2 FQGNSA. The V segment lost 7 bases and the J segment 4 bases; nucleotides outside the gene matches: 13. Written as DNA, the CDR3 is TGTGCCAGCATCCCCGGAACAGGGGGCGGTGGAGAGACCCAGTACTTC. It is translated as CASIPGTGGGGETQYF.

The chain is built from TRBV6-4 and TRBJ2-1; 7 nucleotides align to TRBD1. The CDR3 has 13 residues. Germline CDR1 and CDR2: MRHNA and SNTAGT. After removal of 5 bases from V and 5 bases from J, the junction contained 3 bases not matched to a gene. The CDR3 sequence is CASSLDRNNEQFF. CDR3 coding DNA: TGTGCCAGCAGTTTGGACAGGAACAATGAGCAGTTCTTC.